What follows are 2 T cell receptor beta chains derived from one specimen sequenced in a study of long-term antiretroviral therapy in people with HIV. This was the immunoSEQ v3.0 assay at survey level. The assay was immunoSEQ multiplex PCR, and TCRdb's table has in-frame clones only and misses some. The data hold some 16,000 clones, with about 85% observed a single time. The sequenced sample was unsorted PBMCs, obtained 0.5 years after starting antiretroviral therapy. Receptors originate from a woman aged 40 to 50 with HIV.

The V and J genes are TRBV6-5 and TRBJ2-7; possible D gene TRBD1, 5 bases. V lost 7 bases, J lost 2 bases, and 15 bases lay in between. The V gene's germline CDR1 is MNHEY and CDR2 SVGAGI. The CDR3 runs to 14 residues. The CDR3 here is CASKIDSPPYEQYF. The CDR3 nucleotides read TGTGCCAGCAAAATTGACAGTCCCCCCTACGAGCAGTACTTC.

The CDR3 coding sequence is TGTGCCAGCAGTCCGGGACAATTCTCTGGGGCCAACGTCCTGACTTTC. This encodes CASSPGQFSGANVLTF. The gene calls are TRBV27 and TRBJ2-6; D is possibly TRBD1 (6 bases). The ends were cut back, 5 bases at V and 0 bases at J, with 11 bases in the middle. CDR3 length: 16 residues. Germline CDR1 MNHEY, CDR2 SMNVEV (reference sequence).